One sample yielded the 3 T cell receptor beta chains listed below, sequenced in a study of control samples from healthy donors and cancer patients. Produced via immunoSEQ multiplex PCR; TCRdb's table is partial and in-frame only. Of approximately 49,000 clones in the sample, over 85% were seen once. Sequenced sample: PBMCs. The receptors shown here come from a man aged 35-49 years with colorectal cancer.

The V call is TRBV5-4, the J call TRBJ1-3, with 10 bases matching TRBD1. In germline, CDR1 is SGHNT, CDR2 YYREEE (reference sequence). This CDR3 spans 17 amino acids. J was trimmed by 2 bases and V by 4 bases; bases with no gene match: 9. CDR3 loop: CASSPGQGIIAGNTIYF. The CDR3 DNA sequence: TGTGCCAGCAGCCCGGGACAGGGGATTATCGCTGGAAACACCATATATTTT.

The CDR3 loop reads CASSLGLAGGPGELFF. The DNA of the CDR3 is TGTGCCAGCAGCCTCGGACTAGCGGGAGGTCCCGGGGAGCTGTTTTTT. The chain is built from TRBV11-3 and TRBJ2-2, with 14 nucleotides matching TRBD2. Germline CDR1 reads SGHNT; CDR2 reads YENEEA. The CDR3 sequence is 16 residues long. With 5 bases clipped from V and 6 bases from J, the junction kept 5 bases outside the gene matches.

This chain uses TRBV5-1 with TRBJ1-1, with a possible D match to TRBD1 (5 bases). There are 14 residues in the CDR3. CDR1 and CDR2 from the germline V gene are SGHRS and YFSETQ. V dropped 4 bases and J dropped 2 bases, with 12 bases sitting between them. The CDR3 coding sequence is TGCGCCAGCAGCCACGACAGTCCTAACACTGAAGCTTTCTTT. It is translated as CASSHDSPNTEAFF.